This TCR beta chain stems from a study of spatial heterogeneity in lung cancer. On the study more broadly: The cohort: approximately 66 early-stage, untreated non-small cell lung cancer patients. Available follow-up PBMC samples, collected a median of roughly two years post-resection, were sequenced. Findings and caveats of the study: In blood, ubiquitous expanded tumor TCRs appeared more at resection than follow-up.

Noted time point: blood at routine non-recurrence follow-up after resection. Frozen PBMC, nontumor lung or tumor provided whole RNA, which was sequenced unsorted. Points on this clonotype: Its antigen is currently unknown.

On each TCR cDNA molecule, a unique molecular identifier was present. TCRdb re-derived calls from the 5' RACE reads in MiXCR, one entry per CDR3 protein. Here the sample spans more than 95,000 distinct CDR3 sequences, 12% being singletons. With 0 bases clipped from V and 7 bases from J, the junction kept 8 bases outside the gene matches. This CDR3 is 16 amino acids long. Germline values: CDR1 MNHEY, CDR2 SVGAGI. Sequenced material: PBMCs, taken at follow-up. The clonotype comes from a male donor with early-stage non-small cell lung cancer. The chain joins TRBV6-5 to TRBJ1-2; 10 bases line up with TRBD1. The DNA of the CDR3 is TGTGCCAGCAGTTACTCGAAGGGGACAGGGGAGTCTGGCTACACCTTC. Protein product: CASSYSKGTGESGYTF.